These T cell receptor beta chains were read from a single sample in a study of shared clonotypes between healthy human individuals. Generated by immunoSEQ multiplex PCR, the TCRdb table keeps only in-frame clones and is missing some. The sample has 1.5 million to 2.5 million clones, about 95% seen once. The sequencing input was naive CD8+ T cells sorted from blood. The receptors derive from a young man in good health. Each CDR3 is given with its conserved first and last residue. D genes are given only for firm matches. Size is omitted from some rows. Given values are once, few, many or a class for expanded clones.

TRBV9	TRBJ1-1	-	TRBD1	TGTGCCAGCAGCGGGACAGGGGAAGAAGCTTTCTTT	CASSGTGEEAFF
TRBV28	TRBJ2-7	-	-	TGTGCCAGCAGGACTCCGTCCTACGAGCAGTACTTC	CASRTPSYEQYF
TRBV5-6	TRBJ2-7	-	-	TGTGCCAGCAGCTTGGAACTAGCCTACGAGCAGTACTTC	CASSLELAYEQYF
TRBV2	TRBJ2-7	once	-	TGTGCCAGCAGTGAGACAGAGAACGGGAACGAGCAGTACTTC	CASSETENGNEQYF
TRBV9	TRBJ1-2	once	TRBD1	TGTGCCAGCAGCGCGCATGGGGGGACAGGGTACTATGGCTACACCTTC	CASSAHGGTGYYGYTF
TRBV30	TRBJ2-3	-	-	TGTGCCTGGAGTGTACCGCTAACCCCAGATACGCAGTATTTT	CAWSVPLTPDTQYF
TRBV5-5	TRBJ2-7	-	-	TGTGCCAGCAGAGGAGGACAATACTACGAGCAGTACTTC	CASRGGQYYEQYF
TRBV27	TRBJ2-7	-	TRBD2	TGTGCCAGCAGCGCTAGCGGGGGGGTTCAGGGCGAGCAGTACTTC	CASSASGGVQGEQYF
TRBV27	TRBJ1-5	-	TRBD1	TGTGCCAGCAGTCCATCGACAGGGATTAGCAATCAGCCCCAGCATTTT	CASSPSTGISNQPQHF
TRBV29-1	TRBJ2-5	-	TRBD1	TGCAGCGTTGAGAAGGGTCACAGGGGGCGCCAAGAGACCCAGTACTTC	CSVEKGHRGRQETQYF
TRBV9	TRBJ2-7	once	-	TGTGCCAGCAGCGACCGGGAGCTAGGGGAGCAGTACTTC	CASSDRELGEQYF
TRBV27	TRBJ2-3	-	-	TGTGCCAGCAGTCGGGGACCCGGCACAGATACGCAGTATTTT	CASSRGPGTDTQYF
TRBV4-3	TRBJ1-4	-	-	TGCGCCAGCAGCCAAGATTTGGCGACAACTAATGAAAAACTGTTTTTT	CASSQDLATTNEKLFF
TRBV13	TRBJ1-1	once	-	TGTGCCAGCGGTTCGGACCTCAACACTGAAGCTTTCTTT	CASGSDLNTEAFF
TRBV30	TRBJ1-5	few	TRBD1	TGTGCCTGGTCTCCGGGACAGGAAAATCAGCCCCAGCATTTT	CAWSPGQENQPQHF
TRBV2	TRBJ1-4	-	TRBD1	TGTGCCAGCAGTGAACCGACAGGGGATGGGGAAAAACTGTTTTTT	CASSEPTGDGEKLFF
TRBV6-1	TRBJ1-2	-	TRBD1	TGTGCCAGCAGTGAAGCGGGACAGGGCTCGCCTGGCTACACCTTC	CASSEAGQGSPGYTF
TRBV4-2	TRBJ2-5	-	TRBD1	TGTGCCAGCAGCCAAGTCGGACAGGGGGTGGGAGAGACCCAGTACTTC	CASSQVGQGVGETQYF
TRBV6-1	TRBJ2-5	-	TRBD1	TGTGCCAGCAGCCTAATAGACAGGGGGCAAGAGACCCAGTACTTC	CASSLIDRGQETQYF
TRBV4-3	TRBJ2-7	-	-	TGCGCCAGCAGCCAAGTGGGCAGTGAAAGATACGAGCAGTACTTC	CASSQVGSERYEQYF
TRBV10-3	TRBJ2-2	-	-	TGTGCCATCAGCCCTCTCCCGGGGAACACCGGGGAGCTGTTTTTT	CAISPLPGNTGELFF
TRBV7-9	TRBJ2-3	once	-	TGTGCCAGCAGCCCCTCGTCAGGCGGAAACACAGATACGCAGTATTTT	CASSPSSGGNTDTQYF
TRBV9	TRBJ1-2	-	-	TGTGCCAGCAGCGTAGATAACGCAGGGTTACACTTC	CASSVDNAGLHF
TRBV13	TRBJ2-3	-	-	TGTGCCAGCAGCTCATCTAAAACAGATACGCAGTATTTT	CASSSSKTDTQYF